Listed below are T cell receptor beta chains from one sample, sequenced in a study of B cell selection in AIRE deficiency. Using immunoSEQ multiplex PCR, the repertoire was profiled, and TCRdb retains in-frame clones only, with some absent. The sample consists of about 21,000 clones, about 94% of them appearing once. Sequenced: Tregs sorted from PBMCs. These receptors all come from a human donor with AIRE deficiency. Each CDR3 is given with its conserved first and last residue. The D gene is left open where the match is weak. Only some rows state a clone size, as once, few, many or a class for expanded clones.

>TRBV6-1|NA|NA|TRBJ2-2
TGTGCCAGCAGTGAAGGAACAGCGCGAACGAACGCCGGGGAGCTGTTTTTT
CASSEGTARTNAGELFF
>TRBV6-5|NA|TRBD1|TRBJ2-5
TGTGCCAGCAGACGAACAGGGGAAGCCCAGTACTTC
CASRRTGEAQYF
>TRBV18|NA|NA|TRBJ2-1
TGTGCCAGCTCACCACCGGACTGGGGGACCTACAATGAGCAGTTCTTC
CASSPPDWGTYNEQFF
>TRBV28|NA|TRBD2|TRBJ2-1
TGTGCCAGCAGCCCCGACCGACTAGCGGAGAGCTCCTACAATGAGCAGTTCTTC
CASSPDRLAESSYNEQFF
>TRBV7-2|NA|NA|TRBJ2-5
TGTGCCAGCAGCTTAGGACGGCTAGCCTTGGGGACCCAGTACTTC
CASSLGRLALGTQYF
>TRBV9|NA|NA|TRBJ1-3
TGTGCCAGCAGCGTAGAACAGGAACGTGGAAACACCATATATTTT
CASSVEQERGNTIYF
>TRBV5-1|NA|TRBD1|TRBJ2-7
TGCGCCAGCAGCGCTCCGGGACAGGGAGGTCACGAGCAGTACTTC
CASSAPGQGGHEQYF
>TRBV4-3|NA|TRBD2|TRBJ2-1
TGCGCCAGCAGCCTAGGGACTAGCGGCAAATCCTACAATGAGCAGTTCTTC
CASSLGTSGKSYNEQFF
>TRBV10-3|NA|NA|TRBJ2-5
TGTGCCATCCGCCTACAAGAGACCCAGTACTTC
CAIRLQETQYF
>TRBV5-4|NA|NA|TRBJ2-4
TGTGCCAGCAGCTCCGGGGGACGTCGGGACATTCAGTACTTC
CASSSGGRRDIQYF
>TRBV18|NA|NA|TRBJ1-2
TGTGCCAGCTCACCGGAACAGGACTATGGCTACACCTTC
CASSPEQDYGYTF
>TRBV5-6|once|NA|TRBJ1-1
TGTGCCAGCAGCTTGGGCAGGGGAGGAACTGAAGCTTTCTTT
CASSLGRGGTEAFF
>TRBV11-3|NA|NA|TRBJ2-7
TGTGCCAGCAGCTTATATGGGGGGGGCACCTACGAGCAGTACTTC
CASSLYGGGTYEQYF
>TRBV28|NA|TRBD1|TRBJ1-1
TGTGCCAGCAGCCCACCGGGACAGGGGGCCTGGGTTGGCACTGAAGCTTTCTTT
CASSPPGQGAWVGTEAFF
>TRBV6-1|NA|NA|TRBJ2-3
TGTGCCAGCAGGGAACAGGGAGGGACAGATACGCAGTATTTT
CASREQGGTDTQYF
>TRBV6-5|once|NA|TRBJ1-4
TGTGCCAGCAGTTCGAGGGATGAAAAACTGTTTTTT
CASSSRDEKLFF
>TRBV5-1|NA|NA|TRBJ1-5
TGCGCCAGCCTTAGCAATCAGCCCCAGCATTTT
CASLSNQPQHF
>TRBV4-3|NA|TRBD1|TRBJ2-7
TGCGCCAGCAGCCAGGGGACAGGGTCCCCTCAGAAGCAGTACTTC
CASSQGTGSPQKQYF
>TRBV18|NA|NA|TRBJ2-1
TGTGCCAGCTCACCACAAGCGGGTATCTACAATGAGCAGTTCTTC
CASSPQAGIYNEQFF
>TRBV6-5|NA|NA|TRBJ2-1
TGTGCCAGCGGCGGGAACAATGAGCAGTTCTTC
CASGGNNEQFF
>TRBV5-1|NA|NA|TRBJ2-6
TGCGCCAGCAGCTCCCCCGGAGGAGGGGCCAACGTCCTGACTTTC
CASSSPGGGANVLTF
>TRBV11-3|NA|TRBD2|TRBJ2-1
TGTGCCAGCAGGTTCGAGGGACTAGCGAGAAATGAGCAGTTCTTC
CASRFEGLARNEQFF
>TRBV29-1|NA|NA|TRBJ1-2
TGCAGCGCGTCTACAGTTAACTATGGCTACACCTTC
CSASTVNYGYTF
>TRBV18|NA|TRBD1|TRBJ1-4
TGTGCCAGCTCGCGACAGGGAACTAATGAAAAACTGTTTTTT
CASSRQGTNEKLFF
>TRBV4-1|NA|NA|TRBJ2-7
TGCGCCAGCAGCCAGTCAATAGCGGACCTCTACGAGCAGTACTTC
CASSQSIADLYEQYF
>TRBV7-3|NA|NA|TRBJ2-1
TGTGCCAGCAGTTCAAGCGCGGAAGAGCAGGTCTTC
CASSSSAEEQVF
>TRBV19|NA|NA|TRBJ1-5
TGTGCCAGTAGGGGGCAGCGCAATCAGCCCCAGCATTTT
CASRGQRNQPQHF
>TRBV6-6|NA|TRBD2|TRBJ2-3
TGTGCCAGCAGACGCAGCGGGAGGGACACAGATACGCAGTATTTT
CASRRSGRDTDTQYF
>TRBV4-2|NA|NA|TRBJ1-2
TGTGCCAGCAGCCAAGACAGGCAGAGTGGCTACACCTTC
CASSQDRQSGYTF
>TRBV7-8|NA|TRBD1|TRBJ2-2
TGTGCCAGCAGCGGGACACGGGGACAGGTTGTGTCCGGGGAGCTGTTTTTT
CASSGTRGQVVSGELFF
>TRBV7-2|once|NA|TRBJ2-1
TGTGCCAGCAGCTTATCGGCGTACAATGAGCAGTTCTTC
CASSLSAYNEQFF
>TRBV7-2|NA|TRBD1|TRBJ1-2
TGTGCCAGCAGTCAAATAGGCGGGGACAGGGGGCATGGCTACACCTTC
CASSQIGGDRGHGYTF
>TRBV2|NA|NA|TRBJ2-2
TGTGCCAGCAGTACCATTACTAGTGGTACCGGGGAGCTGTTTTTT
CASSTITSGTGELFF
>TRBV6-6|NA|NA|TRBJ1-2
TGTGCCAGCAGTGATGTTGCGGGTGCTAACTATGGCTACACCTTC
CASSDVAGANYGYTF
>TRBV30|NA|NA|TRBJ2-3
TGTGCCTGGAGTGTTCTCGGGCAGGGCCATTTT
CAWSVLGQGHF
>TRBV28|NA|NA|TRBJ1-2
TGTGCCAGCAGTCAGGTTCACTACGGCTATGGCTACACCTTC
CASSQVHYGYGYTF
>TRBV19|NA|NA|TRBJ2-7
TGTGCCAGTAGTCCCGGGGACGGAGCCTACGAGCAGTACTTC
CASSPGDGAYEQYF
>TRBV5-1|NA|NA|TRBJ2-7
TGCGCCAGCAGCGGGGGGACTCGACCATTATCCTACGAGCAGTACTTC
CASSGGTRPLSYEQYF
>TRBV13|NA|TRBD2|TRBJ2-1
TGTGCCAGCAGCCTCCGACTAGCGGGAGGGGGGCGCAATGAGCAGTTCTTC
CASSLRLAGGGRNEQFF
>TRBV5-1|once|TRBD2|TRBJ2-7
TGCGCCAGCAGCTTGAGGGCTAGCGGGAGCCTAGGGGAGCAGTACTTC
CASSLRASGSLGEQYF
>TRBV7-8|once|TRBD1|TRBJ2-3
TGTGCCAGCAGCAGGGGGCGAGGCACAGATACGCAGTATTTT
CASSRGRGTDTQYF
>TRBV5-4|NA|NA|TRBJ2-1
TGTGCCAGCAGCATATACAATGAGCAGTTCTTC
CASSIYNEQFF
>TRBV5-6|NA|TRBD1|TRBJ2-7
TGTGCCAGCAGCCTGGACAGGTCCCTACGAGGCGAGCAGTACTTC
CASSLDRSLRGEQYF
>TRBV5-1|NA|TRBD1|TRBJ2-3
TGCGCCAGCGGCCAACAGGGGGGCGCAGATACGCAGTATTTT
CASGQQGGADTQYF
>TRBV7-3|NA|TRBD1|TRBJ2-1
TGTGCCAGCAGCTTAAAGCCGACAGGGGGCGGTGGTCAGTTCTTC
CASSLKPTGGGGQFF
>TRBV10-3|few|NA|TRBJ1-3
TGTGCCATCAGGACAGGCGGAAACACCATATATTTT
CAIRTGGNTIYF
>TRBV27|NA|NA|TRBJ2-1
TGTGCCAGCCGTGGCATCCCCTACTACAATGAGCAGTTCTTC
CASRGIPYYNEQFF
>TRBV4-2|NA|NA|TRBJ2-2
TGTGCCAGCAGCCAAGTGTTGGCGAACACCGGGGAGCTGTTTTTT
CASSQVLANTGELFF
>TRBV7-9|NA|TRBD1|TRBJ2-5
TGTGCCAGCAGTGGGACAGGGGTTGGGGAGACCCAGTACTTC
CASSGTGVGETQYF
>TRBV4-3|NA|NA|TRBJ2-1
TGCGCCAGCAGCCAATCCCAGGGGCGCCGCAATGAGCAGTTCTTC
CASSQSQGRRNEQFF
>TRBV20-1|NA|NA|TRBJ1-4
TGCAGTGCTAGAGTCAGTGAAAAACTGTTTTTT
CSARVSEKLFF
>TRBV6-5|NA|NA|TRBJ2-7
TGTGCCAGCAGGGGACACCGGAGCTCCTACGAGCAGTACTTC
CASRGHRSSYEQYF
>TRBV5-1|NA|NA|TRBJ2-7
TGCGCCAGCAGCTTAGGAGATGGCTCCTACGAGCAGTACTTC
CASSLGDGSYEQYF
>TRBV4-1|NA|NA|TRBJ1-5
TGCGCCAGCAGCGGCCGGCCGGATCACTCTTTGGGCGGCAATCAGCCCCAGCATTTT
CASSGRPDHSLGGNQPQHF
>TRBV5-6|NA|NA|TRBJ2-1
TGTGCCAGCAGCCAAGGACAGTTTAGAGCCACTACGTTCTTC
CASSQGQFRATTFF
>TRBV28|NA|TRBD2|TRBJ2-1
TGTGCCAGCACCCTTCTAAGACTAGCGGGAGGGGATGAGCAGTTCTTC
CASTLLRLAGGDEQFF
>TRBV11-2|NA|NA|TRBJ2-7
TGTGCCAGCAGTCCTGGAGGGGGCTCCTACGAGCAGTACTTC
CASSPGGGSYEQYF
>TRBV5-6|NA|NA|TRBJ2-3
TGTGCCAGCCGACTGAGGGGCGGCACAGATACGCAGTATTTT
CASRLRGGTDTQYF
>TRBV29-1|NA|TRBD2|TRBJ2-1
TGCAGCGTTAAATATCTGGGGGGGACTAGCAGGCAACCGCCAAAAAAAAACTCCTACAATGAGCAGTTCTTC
CSVKYLGGTSRQPPKKNSYNEQFF